One sample yielded the 14 T cell receptor beta chains listed below, sequenced in a study of T cell changes during pregnancy in multiple sclerosis. TCRdb's table, derived via immunoSEQ multiplex PCR, lists solely in-frame clones and lacks some. The data show about 97,000 clones, 90% seen once. Material: peripheral blood, obtained in the second trimester of pregnancy. Receptors originate from a female donor in good health, enrolled as a control in a pregnancy study.

The V gene is TRBV7-9, the J gene TRBJ1-4; D is unresolved. Germline loops: CDR1 SEHNR, CDR2 FQNEAQ (reference sequence). The CDR3 contains 15 residues. The germline V and J ends were trimmed by 8 bases and 0 bases, with 13 bases remaining between them. The CDR3 here is CASGRGEPTNEKLFF. CDR3 DNA sequence: TGTGCCAGCGGCCGGGGAGAGCCAACTAATGAAAAACTGTTTTTT. Full variable domain (remainder filled in from reference TRBV7-9 and TRBJ1-4): DTGVSQNPRHKITKRGQNVTFRCDPISEHNRLYWYRQTLGQGPEFLTYFQNEAQLEKSRLLSDRFSAERPKGSFSTLEIQRTEQGDSAMYLCASGRGEPTNEKLFFGSGTQLSVL.

The chain has TRBV9 and TRBJ1-4, with D possibly being TRBD1 (6 bases). The CDR3 loop spans 15 amino acids. Germline loops: CDR1 SGDLS, CDR2 YYNGEE. V was clipped by 3 bases and J by 3 bases, with 12 bases between them. CDR3 residues: CASSGGQLSNEKLFF. As DNA, the CDR3 is TGTGCCAGCAGCGGGGGACAACTCTCTAATGAAAAACTGTTTTTT.

This clone was picked up one time. V gene TRBV11-3 combines with J gene TRBJ2-3, with D perhaps TRBD2 (6 bases). CDR1 and CDR2 from the germline V gene are SGHNT and YENEEA. V was shortened by 5 bases and J by 2 bases, with 11 bases between the two germline ends. This CDR3 spans 14 amino acids. CDR3 bases: TGTGCCAGCAGCCCGGGACTGAACACAGATACGCAGTATTTT. Amino acids: CASSPGLNTDTQYF.

This clone has more than one count but fewer than ten. The chain is built from TRBV19 and TRBJ1-3; tentatively, D is TRBD1 (6 bases). The CDR3 contains 17 residues. The germline V gene has CDR1 LNHDA and CDR2 SQIVND (reference sequence). Between the trimmed V and J ends, which lost 4 bases and 0 bases, there was a span of 16 bases. The CDR3 nucleotides are TGTGCCAGTAGTACCAACAGGGAATGGCTCTCTGGAAACACCATATATTTT. Its translation is CASSTNREWLSGNTIYF.

The J gene is TRBJ2-3, the V gene TRBV5-1; 7 positions agree with TRBD2. The germline V gene encodes CDR1 SGHRS and CDR2 YFSETQ. The CDR3 has 15 amino acids. Trimming cost V 6 bases and J 0 bases; bases outside gene matches: 7. CDR3 amino acids: CASIPGGGSTDTQYF. As DNA, the CDR3 is TGCGCCAGCATTCCGGGGGGAGGGAGCACAGATACGCAGTATTTT.

The CDR3 spells CASSPWGGNTEAFF. The DNA for the CDR3 is TGTGCCAGTAGTCCATGGGGGGGGAACACTGAAGCTTTCTTT. This sequence joins TRBV19 and TRBJ1-1, with D perhaps TRBD1 (5 bases). Germline V gene data show CDR1 as LNHDA and CDR2 as SQIVND (reference sequence). Trimming left V 5 bases short and J 1 base short, with 11 bases between. The CDR3 runs to 14 residues.

The chain uses TRBV5-1 and TRBJ2-2; D is unresolved. Trimming shortened V by 0 bases and J by 6 bases, and 12 bases separated the two germline ends. The CDR3 is 15 residues long. CDR1 is SGHRS, CDR2 YFSETQ, per germline. In nucleotides, the CDR3 is TGCGCCAGCAGCTTGGGCAGTACAATGTCCGGGGAGCTGTTTTTT. Its protein is CASSLGSTMSGELFF.

This clone was seen only once. The V and J genes are TRBV28 and TRBJ1-3; 7 bases are a match to TRBD1. Germline V gives CDR1 MDHEN, CDR2 SYDVKM. V dropped 5 bases and J dropped 0; count of bases not matched to a gene: 4. The length of the CDR3 is 15 residues. The CDR3 reads CASSTGTASGNTIYF. The CDR3 bases are TGTGCCAGCAGTACCGGGACAGCCTCTGGAAACACCATATATTTT.

The CDR3 region has the DNA TGTGCCTGGAGTTCAGGGGACAGCCCATGGGAGACCCAGTACTTC. It yields the protein CAWSSGDSPWETQYF. The rearrangement uses TRBV30 and TRBJ2-5; TRBD1 agrees at 7 bases. The germline V gene has CDR1 GTSNPN and CDR2 SVGIG (reference sequence). The CDR3 is 15 residues long. Germline trimming cut 2 bases from V and 5 bases from J; bases unmatched to any gene: 11.

The gene calls are TRBV27 and TRBJ2-1, with D uncertain. From germline, CDR1 is MNHEY and CDR2 SMNVEV (reference sequence). The germline V and J ends were trimmed by 0 bases and 10 bases, with 13 bases remaining between them. The CDR3 loop spans 14 amino acids. CDR3 nucleotide sequence: TGTGCCAGCAGTTTATCGATCAGAGGCGGCGAGCAGTTCTTC. Translation gives CASSLSIRGGEQFF.

This clone is categorized as medium-sized. V and J are TRBV7-2 and TRBJ2-5, with 8 bases fitting TRBD2. The CDR3 has 19 residues. V was pared by 0 bases and J by 2 bases, with 14 bases of the junction left unmatched. Germline values: CDR1 SGHTA, CDR2 FQGNSA. The CDR3 nucleotides read TGTGCCAGCAGCTTAGCAAGGGACGGGAGGGCCAGGTATCAAGAGACCCAGTACTTC. Its translation: CASSLARDGRARYQETQYF.

The CDR3 region is CASSSRHTGANVLTF. In nucleotides, the CDR3 is TGTGCCAGCAGCAGTCGACACACCGGGGCCAACGTCCTGACTTTC. The chain links TRBV7-2 to TRBJ2-6; D gene unclear. This CDR3 is built from 15 residues. Germline lookup yields CDR1 SGHTA and CDR2 FQGNSA. The V end lost 5 bases, the J end lost 4 bases, and 12 bases lay between the germline ends. The whole variable domain, remainder taken from reference TRBV7-2 and TRBJ2-6, is GAGVSQSPSNKVTEKGKDVELRCDPISGHTALYWYRQSLGQGLEFLIYFQGNSAPDKSGLPSDRFSAERTGGSVSTLTIQRTQQEDSAVYLCASSSRHTGANVLTFGAGSRLTVL.

The chain combines TRBV19 with TRBJ1-2; 12 bases map to TRBD1. V lost 4 bases to trimming and J lost 8 bases; unmatched junction nucleotides: 2. CDR3 length: 13 amino acids. The germline gives CDR1 LNHDA, CDR2 SQIVND (reference sequence). The CDR3 bases are TGTGCCAGTAGTACAGGGACAGGGGGCGGCTACACCTTC. It is translated as CASSTGTGGGYTF.

Ten or more counts support this clone. This chain links TRBV7-6 with TRBJ1-2; 9 bases match TRBD1. Germline V gives CDR1 SGHVS, CDR2 FNYEAQ. The ends lost 1 base at V and 7 bases at J; junction bases unmatched: 4. This CDR3 comprises 14 residues. For the CDR3, the DNA is TGTGCCAGCAGCTTAGAAGGGACAGGGACTGGCTACACCTTC. Translation: CASSLEGTGTGYTF. Using reference TRBV7-6 and TRBJ1-2 for the parts outside the CDR3, the full variable domain is GAGVSQSPRYKVTKRGQDVALRCDPISGHVSLYWYRQALGQGPEFLTYFNYEAQQDKSGLPNDRFSAERPEGSISTLTIQRTEQRDSAMYRCASSLEGTGTGYTFGSGTRLTVV.